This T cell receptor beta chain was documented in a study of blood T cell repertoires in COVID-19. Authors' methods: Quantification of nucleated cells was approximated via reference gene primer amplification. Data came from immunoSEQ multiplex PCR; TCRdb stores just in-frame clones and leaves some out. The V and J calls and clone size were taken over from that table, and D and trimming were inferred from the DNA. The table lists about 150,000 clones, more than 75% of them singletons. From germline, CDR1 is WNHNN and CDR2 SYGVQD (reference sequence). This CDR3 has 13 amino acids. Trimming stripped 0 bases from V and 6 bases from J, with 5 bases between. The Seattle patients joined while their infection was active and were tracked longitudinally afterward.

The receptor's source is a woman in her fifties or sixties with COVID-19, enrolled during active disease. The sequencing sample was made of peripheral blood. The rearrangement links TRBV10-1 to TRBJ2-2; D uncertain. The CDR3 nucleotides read TGCGCCAGCAGTGAGTCAAGCGCCGGGGAGCTGTTTTTT. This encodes CASSESSAGELFF.